This T cell receptor (beta chain) stems from a study of shared clonotypes between healthy human individuals. Study-wide results and caveats: The authors sampled blood alone, and tissue repertoires likely differ.

Genomic DNA of each subset was evenly split across several immunoSEQ plates. Original processing notes: From ImmunoSEQ came sequences covering only the junction and carrying no quality scores, so filtering differed. Measured with immunoSEQ multiplex PCR; TCRdb has only the in-frame clones, and not every one. The DNA gave D and trimming, while V, J and clone size come from that table. In the table there are hundreds of thousands of clones, 79% of which are singletons. Turning to this clone: What it binds is unknown.

This CDR3 is 14 amino acids long. V gave up 3 bases and J gave up 0 bases, with 5 bases separating them. CDR1 is SNHLY, CDR2 FYNNEI, per germline. The source material was PBMCs. The receptor was derived from a woman aged 40 to 49 in good health. Some clones in this sample may be carry-over from other donors' samples. The chain recombines TRBV2 with TRBJ1-4; D gene ambiguous. The CDR3 sequence is CASSDRSTNEKLFF. The CDR3 nucleotides are TGTGCCAGCAGTGACAGATCAACTAATGAAAAACTGTTTTTT. The full variable domain, with the rest looked up from reference TRBV2 and TRBJ1-4, is EPEVTQTPSHQVTQMGQEVILRCVPISNHLYFYWYRQILGQKVEFLVSFYNNEISEKSEIFDDQFSVERPDGSNFTLKIRSTKLEDSAMYFCASSDRSTNEKLFFGSGTQLSVL.